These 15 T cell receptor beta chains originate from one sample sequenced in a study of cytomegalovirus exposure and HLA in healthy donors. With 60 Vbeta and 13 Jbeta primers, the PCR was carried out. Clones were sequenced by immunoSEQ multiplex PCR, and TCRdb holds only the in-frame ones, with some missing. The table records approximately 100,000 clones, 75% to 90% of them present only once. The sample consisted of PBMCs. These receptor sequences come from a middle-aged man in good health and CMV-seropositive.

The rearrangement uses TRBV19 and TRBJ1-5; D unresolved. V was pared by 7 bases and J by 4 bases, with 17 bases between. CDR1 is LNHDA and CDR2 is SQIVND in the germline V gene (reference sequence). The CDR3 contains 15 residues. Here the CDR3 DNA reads TGTGCCAGTAATAAGAAAGAGGGATTTAATCAGCCCCAGCATTTT. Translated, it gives CASNKKEGFNQPQHF.

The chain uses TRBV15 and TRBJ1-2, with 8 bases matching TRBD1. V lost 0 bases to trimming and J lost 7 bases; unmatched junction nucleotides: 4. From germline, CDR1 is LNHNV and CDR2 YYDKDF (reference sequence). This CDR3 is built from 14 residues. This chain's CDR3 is CATSRDRTGSGYTF. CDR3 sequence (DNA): TGTGCCACCAGCAGAGACCGGACAGGGAGTGGCTACACCTTC.

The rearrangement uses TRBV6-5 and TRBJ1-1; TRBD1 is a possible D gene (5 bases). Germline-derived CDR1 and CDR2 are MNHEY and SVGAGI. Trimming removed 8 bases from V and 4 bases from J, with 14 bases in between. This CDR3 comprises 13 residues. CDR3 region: CASGDTGSTEAFF. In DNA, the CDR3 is TGTGCCAGCGGAGACACAGGAAGCACTGAAGCTTTCTTT.

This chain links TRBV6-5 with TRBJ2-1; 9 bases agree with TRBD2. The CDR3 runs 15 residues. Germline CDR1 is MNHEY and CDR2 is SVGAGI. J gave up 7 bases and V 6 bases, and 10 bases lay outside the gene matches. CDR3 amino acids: CASSPLAGGRNEQFF. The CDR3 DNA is TGTGCCAGCAGCCCGCTCGCGGGGGGGCGGAATGAGCAGTTCTTC.

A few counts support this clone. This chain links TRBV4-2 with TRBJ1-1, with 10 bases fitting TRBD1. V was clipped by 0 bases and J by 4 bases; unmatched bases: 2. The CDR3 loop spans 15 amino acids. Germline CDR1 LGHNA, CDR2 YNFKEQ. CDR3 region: CASSQDWTGGTEAFF. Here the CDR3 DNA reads TGTGCCAGCAGCCAAGACTGGACAGGGGGCACTGAAGCTTTCTTT.

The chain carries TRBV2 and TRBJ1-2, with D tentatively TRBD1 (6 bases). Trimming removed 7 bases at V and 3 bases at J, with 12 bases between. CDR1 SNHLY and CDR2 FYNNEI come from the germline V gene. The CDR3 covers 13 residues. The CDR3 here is CASTLQGHYGYTF. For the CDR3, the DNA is TGTGCCAGCACGCTACAGGGCCACTATGGCTACACCTTC. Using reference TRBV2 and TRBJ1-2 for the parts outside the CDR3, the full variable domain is EPEVTQTPSHQVTQMGQEVILRCVPISNHLYFYWYRQILGQKVEFLVSFYNNEISEKSEIFDDQFSVERPDGSNFTLKIRSTKLEDSAMYFCASTLQGHYGYTFGSGTRLTVV.

The CDR3 region has the DNA TGCGCCAGCAGCCAGCGGGAGGGCCCAGATACGCAGTATTTT. This translates into CASSQREGPDTQYF. This chain joins TRBV5-1 and TRBJ2-3; 10 nucleotides agree with TRBD2. CDR3 length: 14 residues. Germline-derived CDR1 and CDR2 are SGHRS and YFSETQ. V gave up 4 bases and J gave up 4 bases; unmatched junction bases: 3.

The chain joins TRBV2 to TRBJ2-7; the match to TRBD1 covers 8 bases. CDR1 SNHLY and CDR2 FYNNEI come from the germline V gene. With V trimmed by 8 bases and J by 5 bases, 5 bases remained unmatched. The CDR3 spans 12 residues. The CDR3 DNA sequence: TGTGCCAGCGGCAGGGGGCGTAACGAGCAGTACTTC. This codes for CASGRGRNEQYF.

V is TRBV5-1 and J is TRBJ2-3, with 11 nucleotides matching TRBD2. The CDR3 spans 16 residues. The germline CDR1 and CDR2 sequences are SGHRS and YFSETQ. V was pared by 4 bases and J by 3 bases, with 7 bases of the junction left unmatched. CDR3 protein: CASSPGLAAGTDTQYF. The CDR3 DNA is TGCGCCAGCAGCCCGGGACTAGCGGCAGGGACAGATACGCAGTATTTT.

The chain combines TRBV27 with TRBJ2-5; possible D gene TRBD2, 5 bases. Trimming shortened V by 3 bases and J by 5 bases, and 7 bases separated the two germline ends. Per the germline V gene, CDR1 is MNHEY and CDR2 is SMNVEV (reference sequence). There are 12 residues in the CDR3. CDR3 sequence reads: CASSFRGETQYF. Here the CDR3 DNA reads TGTGCCAGCAGTTTTCGAGGGGAGACCCAGTACTTC.

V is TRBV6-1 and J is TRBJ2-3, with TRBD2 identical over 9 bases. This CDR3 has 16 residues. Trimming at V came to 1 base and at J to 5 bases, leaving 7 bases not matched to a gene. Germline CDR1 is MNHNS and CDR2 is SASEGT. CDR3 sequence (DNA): TGTGCCAGCAGTGAAGAACTAGCGGGTGCGGGAGATACGCAGTATTTT. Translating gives CASSEELAGAGDTQYF.

CDR3 nucleotides: TGTGCCAGCAGTGACCGGGGGGCCGCGTTCTTC. Translating it yields CASSDRGAAFF. V and J are TRBV2 and TRBJ2-1; a weak D match, TRBD2 (7 bases). The CDR3 is 11 amino acids. Germline loops: CDR1 SNHLY, CDR2 FYNNEI. Trimming took off 3 bases at V and 15 bases at J, with 12 bases between the two ends.

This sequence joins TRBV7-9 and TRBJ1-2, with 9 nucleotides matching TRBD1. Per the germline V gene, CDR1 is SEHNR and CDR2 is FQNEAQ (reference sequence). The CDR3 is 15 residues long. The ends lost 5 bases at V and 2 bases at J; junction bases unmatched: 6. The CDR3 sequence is CASSIRDRVNYGYTF. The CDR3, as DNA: TGTGCCAGCAGCATCCGGGACAGGGTAAACTATGGCTACACCTTC.

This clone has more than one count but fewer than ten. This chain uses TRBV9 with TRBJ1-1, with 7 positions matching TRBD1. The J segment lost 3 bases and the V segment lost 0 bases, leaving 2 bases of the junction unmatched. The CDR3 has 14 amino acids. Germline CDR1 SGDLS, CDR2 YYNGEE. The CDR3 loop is CASSVGTGDTEAFF. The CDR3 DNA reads TGTGCCAGCAGCGTAGGTACAGGGGACACTGAAGCTTTCTTT.

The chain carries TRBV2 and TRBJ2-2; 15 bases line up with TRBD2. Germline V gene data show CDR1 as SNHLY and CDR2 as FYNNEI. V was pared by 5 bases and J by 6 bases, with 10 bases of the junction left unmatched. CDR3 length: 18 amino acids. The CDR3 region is CASSYTGTSGRLAGELFF. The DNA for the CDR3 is TGTGCCAGCAGTTACACCGGGACTAGCGGGAGGTTGGCCGGGGAGCTGTTTTTT.